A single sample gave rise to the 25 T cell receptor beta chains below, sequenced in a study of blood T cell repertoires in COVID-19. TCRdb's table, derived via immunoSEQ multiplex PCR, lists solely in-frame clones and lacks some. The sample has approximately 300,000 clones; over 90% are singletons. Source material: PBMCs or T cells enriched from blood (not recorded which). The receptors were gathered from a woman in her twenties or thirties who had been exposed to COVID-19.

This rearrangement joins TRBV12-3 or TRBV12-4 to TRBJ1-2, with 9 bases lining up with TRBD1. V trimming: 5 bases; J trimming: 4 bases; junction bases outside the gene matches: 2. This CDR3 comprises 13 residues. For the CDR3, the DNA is TGTGCCAGCAGTACGACAGGGGGCTATGGCTACACCTTC. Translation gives CASSTTGGYGYTF.

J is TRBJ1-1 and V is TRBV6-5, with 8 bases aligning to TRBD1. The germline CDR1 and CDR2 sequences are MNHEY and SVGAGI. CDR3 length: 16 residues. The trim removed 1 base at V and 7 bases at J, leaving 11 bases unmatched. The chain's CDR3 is CASSYLPWTGKIEAFF. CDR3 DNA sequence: TGTGCCAGCAGTTACTTACCCTGGACAGGGAAAATTGAAGCTTTCTTT.

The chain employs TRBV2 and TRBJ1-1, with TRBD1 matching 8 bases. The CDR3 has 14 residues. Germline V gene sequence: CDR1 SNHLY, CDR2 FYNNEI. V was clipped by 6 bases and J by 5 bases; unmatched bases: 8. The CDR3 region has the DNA TGTGCCAGCAGCTACGAACAGGGGGGGACTGAAGCTTTCTTT. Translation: CASSYEQGGTEAFF.

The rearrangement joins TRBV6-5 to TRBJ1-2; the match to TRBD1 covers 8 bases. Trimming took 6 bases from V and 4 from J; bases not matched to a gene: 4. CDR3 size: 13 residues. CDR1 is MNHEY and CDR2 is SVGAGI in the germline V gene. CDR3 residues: CASRRGQGYGYTF. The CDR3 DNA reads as TGTGCCAGCAGGAGAGGACAGGGCTATGGCTACACCTTC.

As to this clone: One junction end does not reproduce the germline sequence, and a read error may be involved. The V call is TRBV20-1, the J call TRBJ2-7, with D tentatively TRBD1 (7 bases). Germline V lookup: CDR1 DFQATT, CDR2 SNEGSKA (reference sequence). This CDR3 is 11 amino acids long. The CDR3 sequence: CSARVGGTAHF. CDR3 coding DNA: TGCAGTGCTAGAGTAGGCGGGACAGCTCACTTC.

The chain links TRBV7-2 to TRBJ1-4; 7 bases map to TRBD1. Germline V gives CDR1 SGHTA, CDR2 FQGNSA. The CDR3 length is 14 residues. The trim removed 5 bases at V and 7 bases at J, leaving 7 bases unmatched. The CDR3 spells CASSADRAAEKLFF. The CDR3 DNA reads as TGTGCCAGCAGCGCCGACAGGGCCGCTGAAAAACTGTTTTTT. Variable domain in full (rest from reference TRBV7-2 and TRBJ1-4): GAGVSQSPSNKVTEKGKDVELRCDPISGHTALYWYRQSLGQGLEFLIYFQGNSAPDKSGLPSDRFSAERTGGSVSTLTIQRTQQEDSAVYLCASSADRAAEKLFFGSGTQLSVL.

As DNA, the CDR3 is TGTGCCTGGAGTGTACAAACTATCCGGAATTACGAGCAGTACTTC. It specifies CAWSVQTIRNYEQYF. The chain is built from TRBV30 and TRBJ2-7; D unresolved. Germline-derived CDR1 and CDR2 are GTSNPN and SVGIG (reference sequence). CDR3 size: 15 residues. V dropped 0 bases and J dropped 4 bases, with 16 bases sitting between them.

DNA for the CDR3: TGCGCCAGCAGAGCGATTGGCAGCGCTTCCTACGAGCAGTACTTC. This encodes CASRAIGSASYEQYF. This chain joins TRBV4-1 and TRBJ2-7; D unclear. Between the trimmed V and J ends, which lost 6 bases and 1 base, there was a span of 16 bases. Germline CDR1 reads MGHRA; CDR2 reads YSYEKL. This CDR3 is built from 15 residues.

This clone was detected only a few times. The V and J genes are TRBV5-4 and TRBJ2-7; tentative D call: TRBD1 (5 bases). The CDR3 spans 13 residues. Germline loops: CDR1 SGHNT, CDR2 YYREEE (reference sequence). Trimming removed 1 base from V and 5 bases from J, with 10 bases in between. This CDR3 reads CASSLWQGNEQYF. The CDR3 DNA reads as TGTGCCAGCAGCTTGTGGCAGGGAAACGAGCAGTACTTC.

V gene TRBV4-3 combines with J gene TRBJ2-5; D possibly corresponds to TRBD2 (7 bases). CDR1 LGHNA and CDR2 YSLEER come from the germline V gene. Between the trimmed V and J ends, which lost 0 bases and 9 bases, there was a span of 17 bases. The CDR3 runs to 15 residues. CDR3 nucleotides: TGCGCCAGCAGCCAAGAGAACCGGGGGGCAGATGCCCAGTACTTC. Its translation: CASSQENRGADAQYF.

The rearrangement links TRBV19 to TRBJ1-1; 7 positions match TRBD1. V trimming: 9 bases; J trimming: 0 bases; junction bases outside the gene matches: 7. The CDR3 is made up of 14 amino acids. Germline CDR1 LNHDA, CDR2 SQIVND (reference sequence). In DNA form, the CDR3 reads TGTGCCAGCCAGGGGGACTCCATGAACACTGAAGCTTTCTTT. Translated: CASQGDSMNTEAFF.

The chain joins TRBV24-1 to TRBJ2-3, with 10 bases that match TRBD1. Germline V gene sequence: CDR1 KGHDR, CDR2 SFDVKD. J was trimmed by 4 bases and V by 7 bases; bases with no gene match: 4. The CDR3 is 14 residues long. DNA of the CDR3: TGTGCCACCAGGGAGACAGGGGGCGCAGATACGCAGTATTTT. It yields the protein CATRETGGADTQYF.

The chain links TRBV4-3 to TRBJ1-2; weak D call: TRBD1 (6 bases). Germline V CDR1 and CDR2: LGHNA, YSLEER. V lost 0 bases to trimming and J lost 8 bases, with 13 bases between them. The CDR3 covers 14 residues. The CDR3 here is CASSQDKGEGGYTF. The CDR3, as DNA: TGCGCCAGCAGCCAAGATAAGGGGGAAGGCGGCTACACCTTC.

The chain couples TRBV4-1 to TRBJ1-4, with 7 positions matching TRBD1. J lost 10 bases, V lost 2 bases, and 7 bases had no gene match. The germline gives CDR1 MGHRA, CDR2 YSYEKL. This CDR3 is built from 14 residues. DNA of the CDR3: TGCGCCAGCAGCCAACGACAGGGTGCAGGAAAACTGTTTTTT. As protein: CASSQRQGAGKLFF.

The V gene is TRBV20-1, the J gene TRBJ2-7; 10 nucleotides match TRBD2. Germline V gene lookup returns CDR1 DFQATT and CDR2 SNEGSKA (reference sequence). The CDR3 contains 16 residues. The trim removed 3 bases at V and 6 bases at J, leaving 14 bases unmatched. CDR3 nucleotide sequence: TGCAGTGCTAGTCGGAGCGGGGGGGCCGGACTGGGCGAGCAGTACTTC. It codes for CSASRSGGAGLGEQYF.

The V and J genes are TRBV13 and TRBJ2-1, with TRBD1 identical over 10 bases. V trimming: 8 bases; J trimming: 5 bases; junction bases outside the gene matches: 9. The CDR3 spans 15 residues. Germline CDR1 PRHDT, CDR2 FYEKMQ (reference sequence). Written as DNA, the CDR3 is TGTGCCAGCGAAGGGGCCGGGACAGGGGACAATGAGCAGTTCTTC. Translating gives CASEGAGTGDNEQFF. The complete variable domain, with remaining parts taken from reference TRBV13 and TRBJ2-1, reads AAGVIQSPRHLIKEKRETATLKCYPIPRHDTVYWYQQGPGQDPQFLISFYEKMQSDKGSIPDRFSAQQFSDYHSELNMSSLELGDSALYFCASEGAGTGDNEQFFGPGTRLTVL.

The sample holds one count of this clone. CDR3 protein: CASVVGEYNEQFF. CDR3 nucleotides: TGTGCCAGCGTGGTGGGCGAGTACAATGAGCAGTTCTTC. V usage is TRBV6-5 and J usage is TRBJ2-1; the D is unclear. Per the germline V gene, CDR1 is MNHEY and CDR2 is SVGAGI. The CDR3 covers 13 residues. With 8 bases removed from V and 4 bases from J, the gap between germline ends came to 12 bases.

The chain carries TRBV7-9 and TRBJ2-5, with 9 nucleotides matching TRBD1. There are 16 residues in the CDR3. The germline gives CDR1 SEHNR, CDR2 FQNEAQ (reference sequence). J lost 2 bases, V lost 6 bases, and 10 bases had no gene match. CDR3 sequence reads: CASSRKGQGGQETQYF. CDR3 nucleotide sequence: TGTGCCAGCAGTCGAAAGGGACAGGGAGGGCAAGAGACCCAGTACTTC.

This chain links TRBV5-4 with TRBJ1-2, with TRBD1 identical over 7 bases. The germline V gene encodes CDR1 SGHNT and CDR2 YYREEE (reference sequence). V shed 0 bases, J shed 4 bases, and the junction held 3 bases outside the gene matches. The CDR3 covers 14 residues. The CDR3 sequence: CASSLGDSAYGYTF. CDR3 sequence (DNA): TGTGCCAGCAGCTTGGGGGACAGTGCCTATGGCTACACCTTC.

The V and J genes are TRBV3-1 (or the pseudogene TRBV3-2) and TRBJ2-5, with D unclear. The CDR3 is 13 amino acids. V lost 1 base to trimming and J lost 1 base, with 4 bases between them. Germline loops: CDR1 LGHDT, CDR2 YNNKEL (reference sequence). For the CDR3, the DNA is TGTGCCAGCAGCCAAGTCCGCCAAGAGACCCAGTACTTC. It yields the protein CASSQVRQETQYF.

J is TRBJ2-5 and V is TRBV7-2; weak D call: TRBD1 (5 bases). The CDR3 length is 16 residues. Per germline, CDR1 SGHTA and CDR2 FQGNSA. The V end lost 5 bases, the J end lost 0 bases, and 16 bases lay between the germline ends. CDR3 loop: CASSEQDSRYQETQYF. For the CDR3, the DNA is TGTGCCAGCAGCGAGCAAGACAGTCGATACCAAGAGACCCAGTACTTC. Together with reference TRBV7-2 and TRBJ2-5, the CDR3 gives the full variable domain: GAGVSQSPSNKVTEKGKDVELRCDPISGHTALYWYRQSLGQGLEFLIYFQGNSAPDKSGLPSDRFSAERTGGSVSTLTIQRTQQEDSAVYLCASSEQDSRYQETQYFGPGTRLLVL.

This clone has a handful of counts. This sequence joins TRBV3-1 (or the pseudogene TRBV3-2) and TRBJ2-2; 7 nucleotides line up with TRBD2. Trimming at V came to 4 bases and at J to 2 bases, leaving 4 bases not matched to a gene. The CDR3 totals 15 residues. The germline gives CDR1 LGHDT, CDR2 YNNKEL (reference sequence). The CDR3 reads CASSPLAANTGELFF. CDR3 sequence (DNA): TGTGCCAGCAGCCCGCTAGCGGCAAACACCGGGGAGCTGTTTTTT.

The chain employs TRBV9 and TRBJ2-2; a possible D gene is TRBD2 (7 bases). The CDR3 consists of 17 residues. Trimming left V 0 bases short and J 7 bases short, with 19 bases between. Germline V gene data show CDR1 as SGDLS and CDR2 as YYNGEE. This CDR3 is CASSVEVAGALGGELFF. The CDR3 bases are TGTGCCAGCAGCGTAGAGGTGGCGGGGGCGCTTGGCGGGGAGCTGTTTTTT. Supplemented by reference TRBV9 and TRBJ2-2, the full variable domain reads DSGVTQTPKHLITATGQRVTLRCSPRSGDLSVYWYQQSLDQGLQFLIQYYNGEERAKGNILERFSAQQFPDLHSELNLSSLELGDSALYFCASSVEVAGALGGELFFGEGSRLTVL.

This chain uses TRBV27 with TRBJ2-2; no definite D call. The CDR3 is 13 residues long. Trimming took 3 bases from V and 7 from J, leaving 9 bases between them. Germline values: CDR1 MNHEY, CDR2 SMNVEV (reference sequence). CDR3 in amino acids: CASSFGRLGELFF. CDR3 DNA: TGTGCCAGCAGTTTTGGAAGACTCGGGGAGCTGTTTTTT.

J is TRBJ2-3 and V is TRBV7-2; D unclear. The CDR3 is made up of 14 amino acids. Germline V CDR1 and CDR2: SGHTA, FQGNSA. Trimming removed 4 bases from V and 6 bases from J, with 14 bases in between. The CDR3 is CASSYSPPRDTQYF. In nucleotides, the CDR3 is TGTGCCAGCAGCTATTCCCCGCCGAGGGATACGCAGTATTTT.